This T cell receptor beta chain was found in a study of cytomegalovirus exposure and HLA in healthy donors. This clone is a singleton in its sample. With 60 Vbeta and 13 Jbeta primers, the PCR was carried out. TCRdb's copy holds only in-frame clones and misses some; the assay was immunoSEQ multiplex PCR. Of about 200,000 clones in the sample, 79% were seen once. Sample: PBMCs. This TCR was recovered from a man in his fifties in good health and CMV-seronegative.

This chain's CDR3 is CASSIRAGGSSYEQYF. In nucleotides, the CDR3 is TGTGCCAGTAGTATAAGGGCTGGCGGGAGCTCCTACGAGCAGTACTTC. The chain carries TRBV19 and TRBJ2-7, with 7 bases aligning to TRBD2. J lost 0 bases, V lost 2 bases, and 7 bases had no gene match. Germline values: CDR1 LNHDA, CDR2 SQIVND (reference sequence). The CDR3 is 16 residues long.